The present T cell receptor beta chain was sequenced within a study of blood T cell repertoires in COVID-19. Overall study: PBMCs, B-cell-depleted T cells, or T cells provided the cDNA or gDNA that made up the material.

TCRdb's table, derived via immunoSEQ multiplex PCR, lists solely in-frame clones and lacks some. Among about 13,000 clones listed, almost 90% were seen once. CDR1 and CDR2 (germline): PRHDT, FYEKMQ (reference sequence). V lost 5 bases, J lost 1 base, and 6 bases stayed unmatched. CDR3 length equals 16 residues. This TCR was sampled from a human donor with active COVID-19. The donor label of this sample is uncertain. The chain recombines TRBV13 with TRBJ2-7; TRBD2 agrees at 12 bases. The sample comprised peripheral blood. The CDR3 sequence: CASSRRTSGISYEQYF. CDR3 coding DNA: TGTGCCAGCAGCCGTAGGACTAGCGGGATATCCTACGAGCAGTACTTC.